This T cell receptor beta chain was observed in a study of human T cells and chemical hapten exposure. Study-level information: On the upper back, patch tests were applied with 0.01% DPC and read at 6 days. Findings and caveats of the study: Against controls, expanded TCRs gave rise to significantly more large CDR3 similarity clusters.

Per the germline V gene, CDR1 is SEHNR and CDR2 is FQNEAQ (reference sequence). Trimming stripped 2 bases from V and 6 bases from J, with 4 bases between. There are 11 residues in the CDR3. Time point noted: patch test 2, 6 weeks after DPC sensitization. The treatment was: therapeutic diphenylcyclopropenone sensitization with weekly scalp DPC. Attachment of unique molecular identifiers to individual cDNA molecules was performed in the library. MiXCR, run by TCRdb on the RACE reads, gives a single entry per CDR3 protein. This sample has around 82,000 distinct CDR3 sequences, with 6.5% to 8.5% found just once. Notes on this clonotype: Its antigen is undetermined. A clone one base away is much larger, so this may be a read error.

The chain couples TRBV7-9 to TRBJ1-2, with D unclear. Sequencing was performed on whole blood, taken in connection with sensitization to the hapten diphenylcyclopropenone (DPC). The TCR comes from a woman in her 30s with alopecia areata. Some clones in this sample may be carry-over from other donors' samples. The CDR3 DNA sequence: TGTGCCAGCAGCTTAAGTCATGGCTACACCTTC. As protein: CASSLSHGYTF.